What follows are 32 T cell receptor beta chains derived from one specimen sequenced in a study of blood T cell repertoires in COVID-19. This table comes from immunoSEQ multiplex PCR, and its TCRdb copy is limited to in-frame clones, with some not included. The sample yields under 250,000 clones, over 80% seen once. The source material was PBMCs or T cells enriched from blood (not recorded which). Receptors originate from a woman in her thirties who had been exposed to COVID-19.

This rearrangement joins TRBV7-6 to TRBJ2-2, with D maybe TRBD2 (5 bases). Looked up from germline, CDR1 is SGHVS and CDR2 is FNYEAQ. There are 14 residues in the CDR3. Deletions cut 4 bases from V and 5 bases from J, with 11 bases between. CDR3 sequence reads: CASSSGGPTGELFF. For the CDR3, the DNA is TGTGCCAGCAGCTCCGGAGGCCCGACCGGGGAGCTGTTTTTT.

The chain links TRBV9 to TRBJ1-5; no clear D gene. The CDR3 is made up of 13 amino acids. Germline values: CDR1 SGDLS, CDR2 YYNGEE. Trimming cost V 1 base and J 4 bases, with 6 bases left between them. The CDR3 loop reads CASSVNENQPQHF. The CDR3 region has the DNA TGTGCCAGCAGCGTAAATGAGAATCAGCCCCAGCATTTT.

V is TRBV7-8 and J is TRBJ1-1; D remains unclear. Germline CDR1 and CDR2: SGHVS and FQNEAQ. Trimming stripped 0 bases from V and 2 bases from J, with 7 bases between. The CDR3 loop spans 14 amino acids. Here the CDR3 DNA reads TGTGCCAGCAGCTTAGCGAACACAAACACTGAAGCTTTCTTT. Protein: CASSLANTNTEAFF.

The rearrangement uses TRBV5-1 and TRBJ1-6, with D uncertain. The CDR3 consists of 15 residues. The germline V gene has CDR1 SGHRS and CDR2 YFSETQ. Trimming left V 2 bases short and J 3 bases short, with 9 bases between. As DNA, the CDR3 is TGCGCCAGCAGCTTTGGTCAGAACTATAATTCACCCCTCCACTTT. Protein sequence: CASSFGQNYNSPLHF.

Here the CDR3 DNA reads TGTGCCAGCAGCCAGACTAGCGGGAGAGGGGACAATGAGCAGTTCTTC. Translation: CASSQTSGRGDNEQFF. The chain joins TRBV3-1 (or the pseudogene TRBV3-2) to TRBJ2-1, with 12 bases that match TRBD2. Per germline, CDR1 LGHDT and CDR2 YNNKEL (reference sequence). The CDR3 extends over 16 amino acids. V gave up 3 bases and J gave up 5 bases; unmatched junction bases: 5.

The rearrangement uses TRBV2 and TRBJ1-5; D is uncertain. Trimming stripped 6 bases from V and 3 bases from J, with 15 bases between. Germline CDR1 is SNHLY and CDR2 is FYNNEI. This CDR3 region has 15 residues. This CDR3 reads CASRRTFLANQPQHF. DNA of the CDR3: TGTGCCAGCAGGAGGACTTTTTTGGCCAATCAGCCCCAGCATTTT.

The chain is built from TRBV28 and TRBJ2-2, with 7 bases lining up with TRBD2. V was clipped by 5 bases and J by 4 bases; unmatched bases: 13. Germline lookup yields CDR1 MDHEN and CDR2 SYDVKM. CDR3 size: 17 residues. The CDR3 loop reads CASSPSSGKERTGELFF. In DNA form, the CDR3 reads TGTGCCAGCAGTCCCTCTAGCGGCAAGGAGCGCACCGGGGAGCTGTTTTTT.

V and J are TRBV5-4 and TRBJ1-6; 8 bases line up with TRBD1. The CDR3 spans 14 residues. The germline CDR1 and CDR2 sequences are SGHNT and YYREEE (reference sequence). Trimming removed 5 bases from V and 6 bases from J; junction bases left unmatched: 4. CDR3 sequence reads: CASSTGGTNSPLHF. The CDR3, as DNA: TGTGCCAGCAGTACAGGGGGGACTAATTCACCCCTCCACTTT.

This chain connects TRBV27 to TRBJ2-2; D is perhaps TRBD1 (6 bases). Trimming shortened V by 2 bases and J by 4 bases, and 14 bases separated the two germline ends. Germline V lookup: CDR1 MNHEY, CDR2 SMNVEV (reference sequence). The CDR3 contains 16 residues. The CDR3 loop is CASSLPDSLGTGELFF. The CDR3, as DNA: TGTGCCAGCAGTTTACCGGACAGCCTTGGCACCGGGGAGCTGTTTTTT.

The V and J genes are TRBV5-1 and TRBJ2-1; D is undetermined. The CDR3 extends over 16 amino acids. V lost 0 bases and J 0 bases, leaving 10 bases between the germline ends. Germline V gene data show CDR1 as SGHRS and CDR2 as YFSETQ. CDR3 region: CASSLDITPSYNEQFF. CDR3 sequence (DNA): TGCGCCAGCAGCTTGGATATAACTCCCTCCTACAATGAGCAGTTCTTC. Based on the CDR3 plus reference TRBV5-1 and TRBJ2-1, the full variable domain is KAGVTQTPRYLIKTRGQQVTLSCSPISGHRSVSWYQQTPGQGLQFLFEYFSETQRNKGNFPGRFSGRQFSNSRSEMNVSTLELGDSALYLCASSLDITPSYNEQFFGPGTRLTVL.

V usage is TRBV11-3 and J usage is TRBJ2-1, with TRBD2 matching 13 bases. V shed 5 bases, J shed 5 bases, and the junction held 3 bases outside the gene matches. The CDR3 runs to 15 residues. Germline assignment: CDR1 SGHNT and CDR2 YENEEA. The CDR3, as DNA: TGTGCCAGCAGCCCTGGACTAGCGGGAGACAATGAGCAGTTCTTC. The encoded protein is CASSPGLAGDNEQFF.

The chain uses TRBV19 and TRBJ1-1; D not certain. CDR1 and CDR2 (germline): LNHDA, SQIVND (reference sequence). CDR3 length: 14 amino acids. V gave up 5 bases and J gave up 1 base, with 11 bases separating them. CDR3 sequence (DNA): TGTGCCAGTAGTCCCGCGGGGAGGAACACTGAAGCTTTCTTT. It encodes CASSPAGRNTEAFF.

V usage is TRBV10-3 and J usage is TRBJ2-1, with 11 bases fitting TRBD2. Germline CDR1 is ENHRY and CDR2 is SYGVKD. V was pared by 6 bases and J by 8 bases, with 3 bases of the junction left unmatched. The length of the CDR3 is 13 residues. CDR3: CAIRGTSGHEQFF. CDR3 DNA: TGTGCCATCAGGGGGACTAGCGGCCATGAGCAGTTCTTC.

The chain employs TRBV7-9 and TRBJ1-5; 7 bases map to TRBD1. This CDR3 comprises 14 residues. Germline V gene data show CDR1 as SEHNR and CDR2 as FQNEAQ (reference sequence). V lost 5 bases to trimming and J lost 3 bases; unmatched junction nucleotides: 4. In DNA form, the CDR3 reads TGTGCCAGCAGCCCGGGGACAGTCAATCAGCCCCAGCATTTT. This encodes CASSPGTVNQPQHF.

The V call is TRBV6-1, the J call TRBJ1-1; TRBD1 might be the D (6 bases). V lost 2 bases to trimming and J lost 0 bases, with 16 bases between them. CDR1 and CDR2 (germline): MNHNS, SASEGT. This CDR3 spans 17 amino acids. CDR3 amino acids: CASSEMMGATLNTEAFF. The CDR3 DNA reads as TGTGCCAGCAGTGAAATGATGGGGGCGACCTTGAACACTGAAGCTTTCTTT.

The chain carries TRBV14 and TRBJ2-7; 7 bases map to TRBD2. This CDR3 spans 13 amino acids. Per the germline V gene, CDR1 is SGHDN and CDR2 is FVKESK. V shed 4 bases, J shed 7 bases, and the junction held 7 bases outside the gene matches. The CDR3 coding sequence is TGTGCCAGCAGCCCGGGACTATTCAGGGAGCAGTACTTC. It yields the protein CASSPGLFREQYF.

The chain combines TRBV6-2 or TRBV6-3 with TRBJ2-3; 12 nucleotides align to TRBD2. V dropped 2 bases and J dropped 3; count of bases not matched to a gene: 0. The germline gives CDR1 MNHEY, CDR2 SVGEGT. CDR3 length: 15 amino acids. CDR3 loop: CASSYGTSGTDTQYF. The DNA of the CDR3 is TGTGCCAGCAGTTACGGGACTAGCGGGACAGATACGCAGTATTTT.

This chain uses TRBV12-3 or TRBV12-4 with TRBJ2-7; 7 nucleotides match TRBD1. V shed 7 bases and J 7 bases; nucleotides not matched to a gene: 7. The CDR3 has 12 residues. The CDR3 coding sequence is TGTGCCAGCATCAATCCCAGGGGGGAGCAGTACTTC. It codes for CASINPRGEQYF.

V and J are TRBV21-1 and TRBJ2-2; the table's D gene call, TRBD2, was not cross checked with the DNA. TRBV21-1 is designated a pseudogene. The CDR3 runs 17 residues. For the CDR3, the DNA is TGTGCCAGCAGCAAGGTGACCCTAGAGGAGAAAACCGGGGAGCTGTTTTTT. Encoded protein: CASSKVTLEEKTGELFF.

J is TRBJ2-7 and V is TRBV12-5; no reliable D call. The V gene lost 1 base and the J gene lost 5 bases, with 6 bases spanning the gap. From germline, CDR1 is LGHNT and CDR2 FRNRAP. The CDR3 extends over 12 amino acids. The CDR3 DNA reads as TGTGCTAGTGGTTTGGGCAGGAACGAGCAGTACTTC. Its protein product is CASGLGRNEQYF.

The chain couples TRBV7-9 to TRBJ2-5; TRBD1 agrees at 8 bases. The length of the CDR3 is 16 residues. V lost 5 bases to trimming and J lost 5 bases; unmatched junction nucleotides: 13. In germline, CDR1 is SEHNR, CDR2 FQNEAQ (reference sequence). CDR3 residues: CASSVASGGAGETQYF. Here the CDR3 DNA reads TGTGCCAGCAGCGTCGCCTCAGGGGGCGCGGGGGAGACCCAGTACTTC.

The V call is TRBV6-6, the J call TRBJ1-1; TRBD1 might be the D (5 bases). The CDR3 totals 13 residues. Germline V gene sequence: CDR1 MNHNY, CDR2 SVGAGI (reference sequence). Trimming cost V 7 bases and J 5 bases, with 14 bases left between them. In DNA, the CDR3 is TGTGCCAGCATGGTGCGGGGCCGGACTGAAGCTTTCTTT. Translation: CASMVRGRTEAFF.

The V call is TRBV7-9, the J call TRBJ1-1; D gene ambiguous. Germline V CDR1 and CDR2: SEHNR, FQNEAQ (reference sequence). CDR3 length: 12 amino acids. V gave up 2 bases and J gave up 3 bases, with 4 bases separating them. The CDR3: CASSLIDTEAFF. DNA of the CDR3: TGTGCCAGCAGCTTAATAGACACTGAAGCTTTCTTT.

The chain carries TRBV19 and TRBJ1-5; a weak D match, TRBD1 (6 bases). This CDR3 contains 14 residues. The V gene lost 6 bases and the J gene lost 5 bases, with 14 bases spanning the gap. Germline assignment: CDR1 LNHDA and CDR2 SQIVND (reference sequence). CDR3 sequence: CASRGTMGYQPQHF. The CDR3 region has the DNA TGTGCCAGTAGGGGGACAATGGGCTATCAGCCCCAGCATTTT.

Concerning this clone: Other DNA sequences in the sample encode the same CDR3. The J gene is TRBJ2-7, the V gene TRBV6-5; D is possibly TRBD1 (6 bases). Trimming took off 0 bases at V and 2 bases at J, with 8 bases between the two ends. CDR1 and CDR2 from the germline V gene are MNHEY and SVGAGI. The CDR3 is 14 residues long. The CDR3 reads CASSYSGQTYEQYF. CDR3 in DNA: TGTGCCAGCAGTTACTCAGGACAGACCTACGAGCAGTACTTC.

This chain links TRBV29-1 with TRBJ2-1; D is perhaps TRBD2 (5 bases). V lost 6 bases, J lost 6 bases, and 12 bases lay in between. This CDR3 is built from 12 residues. Germline V gives CDR1 SQVTM, CDR2 ANQGSEA. Here the CDR3 reads CSVPSFGNEQFF. CDR3 nucleotides: TGCAGCGTCCCTAGCTTTGGCAATGAGCAGTTCTTC.

This sequence joins TRBV6-5 and TRBJ2-7; 9 bases map to TRBD1. CDR1 is MNHEY, CDR2 SVGAGI, per germline. The V and J ends lost 5 bases and 6 bases, in that order; junction bases with no gene match: 8. The CDR3 is 14 amino acids. The CDR3 region is CASSTSGTGPEQYF. The CDR3 DNA follows: TGTGCCAGCAGTACGTCCGGGACAGGGCCCGAGCAGTACTTC.

The chain couples TRBV6-5 to TRBJ2-2, with 8 bases matching TRBD1. Unmatched junction bases numbered 3, after V lost 6 bases and J lost 0 bases. CDR1 is MNHEY, CDR2 SVGAGI, per germline. This CDR3 contains 15 residues. This CDR3 reads CASRTGVANTGELFF. The CDR3 bases are TGTGCCAGCAGGACAGGGGTAGCGAACACCGGGGAGCTGTTTTTT.

The rearrangement uses TRBV7-7 and TRBJ1-5; possible D gene TRBD1, 5 bases. CDR3 length equals 17 residues. Germline CDR1 SSHAT, CDR2 FNYEAQ (reference sequence). Between the trimmed V and J ends, which lost 0 bases and 4 bases, there was a span of 16 bases. The CDR3 sequence: CASSLALGGRINQPQHF. The CDR3 DNA sequence: TGTGCCAGCAGCTTAGCGCTTGGGGGGAGAATTAATCAGCCCCAGCATTTT. Based on the CDR3 plus reference TRBV7-7 and TRBJ1-5, the full variable domain is GAGVSQSPRYKVTKRGQDVTLRCDPISSHATLYWYQQALGQGPEFLTYFNYEAQPDKSGLPSDRFSAERPEGSISTLTIQRTEQRDSAMYRCASSLALGGRINQPQHFGDGTRLSIL.

The J gene is TRBJ2-7, the V gene TRBV3-1 (or the pseudogene TRBV3-2); tentative D call: TRBD1 (5 bases). With 2 bases removed from V and 4 bases from J, the gap between germline ends came to 9 bases. Per the germline V gene, CDR1 is LGHDT and CDR2 is YNNKEL (reference sequence). The CDR3 is 13 residues long. The CDR3 DNA sequence: TGTGCCAGCAGCCAATGGGGCGAGTACGAGCAGTACTTC. Translating gives CASSQWGEYEQYF.

The gene calls are TRBV28 and TRBJ2-1; D is possibly TRBD1 (5 bases). The CDR3 loop spans 14 amino acids. CDR1 is MDHEN, CDR2 SYDVKM, per germline. V was clipped by 2 bases and J by 5 bases, with 10 bases between them. The CDR3 coding sequence is TGTGCCAGCAGTTTACGGCTAGGGGACAATGAGCAGTTCTTC. Its translation: CASSLRLGDNEQFF.

The V call is TRBV4-2, the J call TRBJ2-1, with 7 bases that match TRBD2. The CDR3 is 15 residues long. V shed 1 base, J shed 6 bases, and the junction held 6 bases outside the gene matches. Germline V gene lookup returns CDR1 LGHNA and CDR2 YNFKEQ. The CDR3 region is CASSQGGGFGNEQFF. DNA of the CDR3: TGTGCCAGCAGCCAAGGCGGGGGTTTCGGCAATGAGCAGTTCTTC.